Reported below is one T cell receptor beta chain. Its specificity is unknown. V gave up 5 bases and J gave up 8 bases; unmatched junction bases: 4. Germline V gene data show CDR1 as SQVTM and CDR2 as ANQGSEA. The CDR3 has 13 amino acids. The sample belongs to a study of OX40 agonist ivuxolimab in advanced cancers. Study summary: The eligibility criteria allowed prior anti-PD-1, anti-PD-L1 or anti-CTLA-4 therapy, and around 40% had some.

Notes on the study in general: There were, on average, more expanded clones in CD8+ T cells than in CD4+.

This table comes from immunoSEQ multiplex PCR, and its TCRdb copy is limited to in-frame clones, with some not included. The data show under 100,000 clones, with less than 90% seen just once and 0.75% to 1% held by the top ten. The receptor's source is an adult with an advanced solid tumor such as melanoma, head and neck, liver or kidney cancer. The chain links TRBV29-1 to TRBJ2-2, with 11 bases that match TRBD1. The sample was CD4+ or CD8+ T cells sorted from blood, taken in a trial of the OX40 agonist ivuxolimab. The CDR3 spells CSVRTGGPGELFF. The CDR3 DNA follows: TGCAGCGTTCGGACAGGGGGCCCGGGGGAGCTGTTTTTT.